This TCR beta chain comes out of a study of blood T cell repertoires in COVID-19. Study in general: Collection of acute and convalescent COVID-19 samples took place in the United States, Italy and Spain. Sources were T cells, B-cell-depleted T cells, or PBMCs; the material itself was cDNA or gDNA.

Methods used by the authors: Estimation of nucleated cell counts was performed using reference gene primer amplification. The repertoire was sequenced with immunoSEQ multiplex PCR; TCRdb's copy has only in-frame clones and lacks some. The V and J calls and clone size were taken over from that table, and D and trimming were inferred from the DNA. The sample includes more than 300,000 clones, roughly 89% of them seen just once. Seattle enrolled patients during active infection and tracked them longitudinally. This CDR3 contains 13 residues. Germline loops: CDR1 SGHTA, CDR2 FQGNSA. The V gene lost 4 bases and the J gene lost 14 bases, with 19 bases spanning the gap.

Source material: peripheral blood. The sequence was collected from a woman younger than 45 with COVID-19, enrolled during active disease. The chain carries TRBV7-2 and TRBJ2-3, with D possibly being TRBD2 (7 bases). The CDR3 DNA is TGTGCCAGCAGCTCCGACCAGGGGAGGGGAGGGTATTTT. Encoded protein: CASSSDQGRGGYF. The full variable domain, completed using reference TRBV7-2 and TRBJ2-3, is GAGVSQSPSNKVTEKGKDVELRCDPISGHTALYWYRQSLGQGLEFLIYFQGNSAPDKSGLPSDRFSAERTGGSVSTLTIQRTQQEDSAVYLCASSSDQGRGGYFGPGTRLTVL.